Presented here are 26 T cell receptor beta chains from one specimen sequenced in a study of blood T cell repertoires in COVID-19 (dated by TCRdb to 2018 to 2020). Libraries were built with the immunoSEQ multiplex PCR assay. TCRdb mirrors the immuneACCESS table, restricted to in-frame sequences. Some clones are absent from its copies; in checked studies, under half trace to an unresolved V gene, and the reason for the others is unknown. The table for this sample lists roughly 100,000 clones; about 84% of them were counted only once. The ten largest make up 13% to 15% of the sample. Sequencing used peripheral blood. Receptors originate from a woman between 55 and 75 years old with acute or convalescent COVID-19.

The chain combines TRBV2 with TRBJ2-1, with a tentative D call TRBD2 (5 bases). Germline CDR1 and CDR2: SNHLY and FYNNEI. The CDR3 length is 10 residues. The ends were cut back, 10 bases at V and 8 bases at J, with 9 bases in the middle. The CDR3: CANGDYEQFF. The CDR3 DNA sequence: TGTGCCAACGGGGATTATGAGCAGTTCTTC.

This clone showed up just a few times. The CDR3 spells CASSPRQRGTYEQYF. The DNA of the CDR3 is TGTGCCAGCAGCCCGAGGCAGCGGGGGACGTACGAGCAGTACTTC. The rearrangement links TRBV5-4 to TRBJ2-7, with 8 bases fitting TRBD2. Germline V CDR1 and CDR2: SGHNT, YYREEE (reference sequence). V lost 4 bases and J lost 4; bases outside the gene matches: 10. This CDR3 has 15 amino acids. Complete variable domain (other parts from reference TRBV5-4 and TRBJ2-7): ETGVTQSPTHLIKTRGQQVTLRCSSQSGHNTVSWYQQALGQGPQFIFQYYREEENGRGNFPPRFSGLQFPNYSSELNVNALELDDSALYLCASSPRQRGTYEQYFGPGTRLTVT.

A single count supports this clone. This rearrangement joins TRBV30 to TRBJ2-2, with 9 bases that match TRBD1. V lost 1 base, J lost 6 bases, and 0 bases stayed unmatched. Germline assignment: CDR1 GTSNPN and CDR2 SVGIG (reference sequence). CDR3 length: 13 residues. The CDR3 DNA follows: TGTGCCTGGAGTGGACAGGGGGCCGGGGAGCTGTTTTTT. It is translated as CAWSGQGAGELFF. The full variable domain, completed using reference TRBV30 and TRBJ2-2, is SQTIHQWPATLVQPVGSPLSLECTVEGTSNPNLYWYRQAAGRGLQLLFYSVGIGQISSEVPQNLSASRPQDRQFILSSKKLLLSDSGFYLCAWSGQGAGELFFGEGSRLTVL.

V is TRBV25-1 and J is TRBJ1-2, with TRBD1 matching 9 bases. CDR3 length equals 14 residues. Per the germline V gene, CDR1 is MGHDK and CDR2 is SYGVNS. The ends lost 7 bases at V and 7 bases at J; junction bases unmatched: 10. CDR3 DNA: TGTGCCAGCACCCCTAGGACAGGGGTAGGTGGCTACACCTTC. It translates to CASTPRTGVGGYTF.

V and J are TRBV27 and TRBJ2-1, with TRBD1 matching 10 bases. The V gene's germline CDR1 is MNHEY and CDR2 SMNVEV (reference sequence). The junction had 10 bases not matched to a gene; V was cut back by 6 bases and J by 8 bases. The CDR3 contains 15 residues. CDR3 loop: CASRTRDRGGHEQFF. The CDR3 coding sequence is TGTGCCAGCAGAACTCGGGACAGGGGTGGACATGAGCAGTTCTTC.

The V and J genes are TRBV4-1 and TRBJ2-1; 9 bases are shared with TRBD2. Germline values: CDR1 MGHRA, CDR2 YSYEKL. The CDR3 runs 18 residues. V lost 0 bases to trimming and J lost 0 bases; unmatched junction nucleotides: 6. The CDR3 DNA follows: TGCGCCAGCAGCCAAGATCTGGCGGGAGGGCCCTCCTACAATGAGCAGTTCTTC. This encodes CASSQDLAGGPSYNEQFF.

The chain joins TRBV7-9 to TRBJ1-4; D is unclear. This CDR3 is 15 amino acids long. Germline V CDR1 and CDR2: SEHNR, FQNEAQ (reference sequence). Trimming stripped 3 bases from V and 0 bases from J, with 8 bases between. Here the CDR3 DNA reads TGTGCCAGCAGCTTCCACACCGCAACTAATGAAAAACTGTTTTTT. Translation gives CASSFHTATNEKLFF.

The chain combines TRBV6-4 with TRBJ2-1; D not certain. The V end lost 4 bases, the J end lost 0 bases, and 10 bases lay between the germline ends. Germline CDR1 MRHNA, CDR2 SNTAGT. CDR3 size: 15 residues. Here the CDR3 DNA reads TGTGCCAGCAGTGTGGCGGAATCCTCCTACAATGAGCAGTTCTTC. It yields the protein CASSVAESSYNEQFF.

In its sample, this clone was seen once. This chain connects TRBV30 to TRBJ1-2, with a possible D match to TRBD1 (6 bases). Germline assignment: CDR1 GTSNPN and CDR2 SVGIG (reference sequence). The CDR3 totals 15 residues. DNA of the CDR3: TGTGCGGGGGACACCGGCAGGCGGCATTCGTATGGCTACACCTTC. Its translation: CAGDTGRRHSYGYTF. Filled out from reference TRBV30 and TRBJ1-2, the complete variable domain reads SQTIHQWPATLVQPVGSPLSLECTVEGTSNPNLYWYRQAAGRGLQLLFYSVGIGQISSEVPQNLSASRPQDRQFILSSKKLLLSDSGFYLCAGDTGRRHSYGYTFGSGTRLTVV.

The V gene is TRBV4-2, the J gene TRBJ2-7; 14 nucleotides agree with TRBD2. The V and J ends lost 3 bases and 0 bases, in that order; junction bases with no gene match: 1. The germline V gene has CDR1 LGHNA and CDR2 YNFKEQ. The CDR3 runs 16 residues. The chain's CDR3 is CASSQGLAGASYEQYF. CDR3 DNA sequence: TGTGCCAGCAGCCAGGGACTAGCGGGGGCCTCCTACGAGCAGTACTTC.

This rearrangement joins TRBV6-5 to TRBJ1-5; 7 positions match TRBD1. Germline trimming cut 3 bases from V and 2 bases from J; bases unmatched to any gene: 1. The CDR3 is made up of 14 amino acids. Per germline, CDR1 MNHEY and CDR2 SVGAGI. The CDR3 region is CASSYTGGNQPQHF. DNA of the CDR3: TGTGCCAGCAGTTATACAGGGGGCAATCAGCCCCAGCATTTT.

V gene TRBV5-1 combines with J gene TRBJ2-7; perhaps TRBD2 as D (5 bases). This CDR3 contains 13 residues. Trimming left V 4 bases short and J 6 bases short, with 14 bases between. Germline loops: CDR1 SGHRS, CDR2 YFSETQ. CDR3 sequence (DNA): TGCGCCAGCAGCCTGGGAGAGGGTCTCGAGCAGTACTTC. It translates to CASSLGEGLEQYF. Full variable domain (remainder filled in from reference TRBV5-1 and TRBJ2-7): KAGVTQTPRYLIKTRGQQVTLSCSPISGHRSVSWYQQTPGQGLQFLFEYFSETQRNKGNFPGRFSGRQFSNSRSEMNVSTLELGDSALYLCASSLGEGLEQYFGPGTRLTVT.

The chain employs TRBV11-3 and TRBJ2-1; 14 bases match TRBD2. V was pared by 5 bases and J by 7 bases, with 7 bases of the junction left unmatched. Per germline, CDR1 SGHNT and CDR2 YENEEA. The CDR3 length is 16 residues. The CDR3 bases are TGTGCCAGCAGCCCGGGACTAGCGGGGGAGGGTAATGAGCAGTTCTTC. This codes for CASSPGLAGEGNEQFF.

The chain uses TRBV10-3 and TRBJ1-1, with 8 bases identical to TRBD1. J was trimmed by 4 bases and V by 6 bases; bases with no gene match: 13. CDR1 and CDR2 (germline): ENHRY, SYGVKD. The CDR3 length is 16 residues. CDR3 residues: CAISLAQGAGFTEAFF. The CDR3 DNA reads TGTGCCATCAGCCTCGCGCAGGGGGCGGGGTTCACTGAAGCTTTCTTT.

The V gene is TRBV5-1, the J gene TRBJ2-7; 7 bases fit TRBD1. V was clipped by 4 bases and J by 4 bases; unmatched bases: 8. CDR1 is SGHRS, CDR2 YFSETQ, per germline. The CDR3 contains 14 residues. The CDR3 coding sequence is TGCGCCAGCAGCGTCCGGGACAGCTTTTACGAGCAGTACTTC. Its protein product is CASSVRDSFYEQYF.

This chain links TRBV25-1 with TRBJ2-2, with 9 bases lining up with TRBD1. Per the germline V gene, CDR1 is MGHDK and CDR2 is SYGVNS. Trimming at V came to 8 bases and at J to 4 bases, leaving 11 bases not matched to a gene. CDR3 length: 16 residues. The CDR3: CASQGQGKTRTGELFF. The CDR3 DNA sequence: TGTGCCAGCCAGGGACAGGGAAAGACGCGCACCGGGGAGCTGTTTTTT.

The rearrangement uses TRBV28 and TRBJ2-2, with TRBD1 matching over 11 bases. Germline CDR1 MDHEN, CDR2 SYDVKM. This CDR3 comprises 17 residues. After removal of 8 bases from V and 5 bases from J, the junction contained 13 bases not matched to a gene. The CDR3 loop reads CASGLRYGTGGTGELFF. The DNA of the CDR3 is TGTGCCAGCGGATTACGATACGGGACAGGGGGTACCGGGGAGCTGTTTTTT.

CDR3 amino acids: CASSQWADQETQYF. The CDR3 coding sequence is TGTGCCAGCAGCCAATGGGCAGACCAAGAGACCCAGTACTTC. The chain has TRBV3-1 (or the pseudogene TRBV3-2) and TRBJ2-5; no clear D gene. CDR1 and CDR2 from the germline V gene are LGHDT and YNNKEL (reference sequence). V lost 2 bases and J 0 bases, leaving 7 bases between the germline ends. The CDR3 has 14 amino acids.

This chain uses TRBV9 with TRBJ2-2, with 8 bases that match TRBD2. V dropped 3 bases and J dropped 6; count of bases not matched to a gene: 4. CDR1 is SGDLS and CDR2 is YYNGEE in the germline V gene. There are 14 residues in the CDR3. CDR3 DNA sequence: TGTGCCAGCAGCGAAGTCGGGAGGGCCGGGGAGCTGTTTTTT. Its translation: CASSEVGRAGELFF.

The J gene is TRBJ2-1, the V gene TRBV6-5; 7 nucleotides line up with TRBD2. Germline V lookup: CDR1 MNHEY, CDR2 SVGAGI. The CDR3 consists of 14 residues. Losses at the gene ends were 6 bases for V and 4 bases for J; bases not matched to a gene: 6. The CDR3, as DNA: TGTGCCAGCAGATTAGCGGGTTCTTACAATGAGCAGTTCTTC. This translates into CASRLAGSYNEQFF.

CDR3 protein: CASSQRGQNTGELFF. The CDR3 DNA follows: TGTGCCAGCAGCCAACGCGGACAGAACACCGGGGAGCTGTTTTTT. The chain uses TRBV3-1 (or the pseudogene TRBV3-2) and TRBJ2-2; a weak D match, TRBD1 (5 bases). The CDR3 covers 15 residues. Germline assignment: CDR1 LGHDT and CDR2 YNNKEL (reference sequence). Deletions cut 2 bases from V and 1 base from J, with 8 bases between.

The chain employs TRBV2 and TRBJ2-5; 12 bases match TRBD2. V was pared by 8 bases and J by 4 bases, with 8 bases of the junction left unmatched. The CDR3 has 15 amino acids. Germline CDR1 reads SNHLY; CDR2 reads FYNNEI. Written as DNA, the CDR3 is TGTGCCAGCCGGACTAGCGGGGCGGTAGGAGAGACCCAGTACTTC. It translates to CASRTSGAVGETQYF.

This chain uses TRBV6-5 with TRBJ2-2; D is unclear. The CDR3 covers 15 residues. CDR1 is MNHEY and CDR2 is SVGAGI in the germline V gene. V dropped 5 bases and J dropped 0 bases, with 10 bases sitting between them. The CDR3 nucleotides read TGTGCCAGCAGTCCCCCTCTCGCGAACACCGGGGAGCTGTTTTTT. This codes for CASSPPLANTGELFF.

This rearrangement joins TRBV6-4 to TRBJ2-7; 9 nucleotides align to TRBD1. Germline loops: CDR1 MRHNA, CDR2 SNTAGT. CDR3 length: 17 residues. V lost 4 bases to trimming and J lost 0 bases; unmatched junction nucleotides: 10. The CDR3 region has the DNA TGTGCCAGCAGTGCCCGGACAGGGGCGGGTAGCTCCTACGAGCAGTACTTC. Amino acid sequence: CASSARTGAGSSYEQYF.

The rearrangement uses TRBV5-1 and TRBJ1-3, with TRBD1 matching 7 bases. This CDR3 has 15 residues. Germline CDR1 and CDR2: SGHRS and YFSETQ. J lost 1 base, V lost 4 bases, and 5 bases had no gene match. The CDR3, as DNA: TGCGCCAGCAGCCCCTGGGACAGATCTGGAAACACCATATATTTT. Amino acids: CASSPWDRSGNTIYF.

The chain uses TRBV5-4 and TRBJ1-4; a possible D gene is TRBD1 (6 bases). The length of the CDR3 is 15 residues. Germline CDR1 and CDR2: SGHNT and YYREEE (reference sequence). Trimming stripped 4 bases from V and 5 bases from J, with 15 bases between. The CDR3 protein is CASSLRQADNEKLFF. CDR3 in DNA: TGTGCCAGCAGCCTAAGACAGGCTGACAATGAAAAACTGTTTTTT. The full variable domain, completed using reference TRBV5-4 and TRBJ1-4, is ETGVTQSPTHLIKTRGQQVTLRCSSQSGHNTVSWYQQALGQGPQFIFQYYREEENGRGNFPPRFSGLQFPNYSSELNVNALELDDSALYLCASSLRQADNEKLFFGSGTQLSVL.